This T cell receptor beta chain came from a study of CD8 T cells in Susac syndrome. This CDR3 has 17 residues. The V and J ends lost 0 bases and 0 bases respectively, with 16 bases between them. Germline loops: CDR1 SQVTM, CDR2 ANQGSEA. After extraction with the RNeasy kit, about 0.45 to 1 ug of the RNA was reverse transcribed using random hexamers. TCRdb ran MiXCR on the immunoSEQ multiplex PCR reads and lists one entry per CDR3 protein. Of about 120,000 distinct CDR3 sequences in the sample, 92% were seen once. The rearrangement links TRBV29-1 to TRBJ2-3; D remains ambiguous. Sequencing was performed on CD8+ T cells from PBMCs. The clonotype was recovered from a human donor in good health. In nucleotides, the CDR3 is TGCAGCGTTGAAGATCCCTGGAACAAAGCTAGCACAGATACGCAGTATTTT. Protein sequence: CSVEDPWNKASTDTQYF.